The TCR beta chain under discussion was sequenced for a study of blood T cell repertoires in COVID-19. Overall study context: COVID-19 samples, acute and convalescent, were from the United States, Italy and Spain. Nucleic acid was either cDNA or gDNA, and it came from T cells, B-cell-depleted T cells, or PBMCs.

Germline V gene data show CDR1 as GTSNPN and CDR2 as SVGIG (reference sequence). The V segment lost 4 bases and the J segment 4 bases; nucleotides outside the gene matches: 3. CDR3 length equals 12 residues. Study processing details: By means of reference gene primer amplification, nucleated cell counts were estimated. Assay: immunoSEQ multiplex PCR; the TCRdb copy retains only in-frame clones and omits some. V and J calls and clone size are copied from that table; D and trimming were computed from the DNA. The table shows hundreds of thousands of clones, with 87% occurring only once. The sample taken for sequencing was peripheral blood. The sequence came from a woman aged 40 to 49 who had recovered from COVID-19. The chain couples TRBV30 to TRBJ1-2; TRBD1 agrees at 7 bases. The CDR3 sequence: CAWTGGGYGYTF. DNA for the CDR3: TGTGCCTGGACAGGGGGAGGCTATGGCTACACCTTC.